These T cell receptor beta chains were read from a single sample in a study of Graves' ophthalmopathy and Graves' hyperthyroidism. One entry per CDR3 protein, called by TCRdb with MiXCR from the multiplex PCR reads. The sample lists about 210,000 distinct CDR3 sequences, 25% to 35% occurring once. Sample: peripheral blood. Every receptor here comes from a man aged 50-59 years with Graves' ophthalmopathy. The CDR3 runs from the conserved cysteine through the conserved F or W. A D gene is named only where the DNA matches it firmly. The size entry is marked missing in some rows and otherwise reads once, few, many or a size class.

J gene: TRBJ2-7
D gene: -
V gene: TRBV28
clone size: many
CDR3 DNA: TGTGCCAGCAGCACACGGAGGGCCGGTGAGCAGTACTTC
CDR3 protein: CASSTRRAGEQYF

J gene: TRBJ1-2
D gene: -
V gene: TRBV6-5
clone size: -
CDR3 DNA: TGTGCCAGCAGTTACGGGGGGCTGCACTATGGCTACACCTTC
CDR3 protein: CASSYGGLHYGYTF

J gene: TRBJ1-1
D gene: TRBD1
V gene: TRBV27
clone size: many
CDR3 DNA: TGTGCCAGCAGTCCGGGACAGGGCTACTACCCGAACACTGAAGCTTTCTTT
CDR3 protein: CASSPGQGYYPNTEAFF

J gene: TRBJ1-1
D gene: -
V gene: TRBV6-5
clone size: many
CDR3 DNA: TGTGCCAGCAGTTACTCCCAGGGTTCGAACACTGAAGCTTTCTTT
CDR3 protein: CASSYSQGSNTEAFF

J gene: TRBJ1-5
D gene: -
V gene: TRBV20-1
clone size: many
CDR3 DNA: TGCAGTGCCGCAGATCTGGATAGCAATCAGCCCCAGCATTTT
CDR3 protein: CSAADLDSNQPQHF

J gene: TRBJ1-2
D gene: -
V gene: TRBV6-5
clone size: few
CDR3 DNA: TGTGCCAGCAGTTGGGGTTCAGGGACCCGCTACTATGGCTACACCTTC
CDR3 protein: CASSWGSGTRYYGYTF

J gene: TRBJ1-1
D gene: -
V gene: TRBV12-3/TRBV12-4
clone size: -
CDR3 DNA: TGTGCCAGCAGGGGTCACTGGGACACTGAAGCTTTCTTT
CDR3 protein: CASRGHWDTEAFF

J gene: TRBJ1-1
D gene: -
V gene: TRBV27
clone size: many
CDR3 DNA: TGTGCCAGCAGTCCCCCGGGTCGGTCTGAAGCTTTCTTT
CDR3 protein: CASSPPGRSEAFF

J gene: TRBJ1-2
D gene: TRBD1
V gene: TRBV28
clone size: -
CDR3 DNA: TGTGCCAGCAGTTGGCCCGGACAGGGTTACTATGGCTACACCTTC
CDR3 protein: CASSWPGQGYYGYTF

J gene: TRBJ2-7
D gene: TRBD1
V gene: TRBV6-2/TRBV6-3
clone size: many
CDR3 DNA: TGTGCCAGCAGTTACCAGATACAGGGGAACGAGCAGTACTTC
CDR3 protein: CASSYQIQGNEQYF

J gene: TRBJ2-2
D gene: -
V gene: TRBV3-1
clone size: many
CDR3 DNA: TGTGCCAGCAGCTATACGACAGGCACTAACACCGGGGAGCTGTTTTTT
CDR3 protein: CASSYTTGTNTGELFF

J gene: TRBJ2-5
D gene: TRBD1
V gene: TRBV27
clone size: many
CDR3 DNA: TGTGCCAGCAGTGCCCTAGACAGGGTACAAGAGACCCAGTACTTC
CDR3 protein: CASSALDRVQETQYF

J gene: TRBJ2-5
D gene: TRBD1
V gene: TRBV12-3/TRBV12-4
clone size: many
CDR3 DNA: TGTGCCAGCAGTCTGGGACAGGTCCAAGAGACCCAGTACTTC
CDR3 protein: CASSLGQVQETQYF

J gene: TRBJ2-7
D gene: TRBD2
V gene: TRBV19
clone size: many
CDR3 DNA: TGTGCCAGTAGTATTACGTCTAGCGGGAAGAGCTCCTACGAGCAGTACTTC
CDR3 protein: CASSITSSGKSSYEQYF

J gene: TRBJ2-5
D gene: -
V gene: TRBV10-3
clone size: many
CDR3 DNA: TGTGCCATCAGTGATCGTGGGGGGCAGGAGACCCAGTACTTC
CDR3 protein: CAISDRGGQETQYF

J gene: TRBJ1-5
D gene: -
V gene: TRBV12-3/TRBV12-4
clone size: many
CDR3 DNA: TGTGCCAGCAGCTCAGGGGCTGAGGGACAGCCCCAGCATTTT
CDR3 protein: CASSSGAEGQPQHF

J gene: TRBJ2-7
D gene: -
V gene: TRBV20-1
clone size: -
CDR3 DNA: TGCAGTGCTAGGGCCCCTAGGAGCTCCTACGAGCAGTACTTC
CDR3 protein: CSARAPRSSYEQYF

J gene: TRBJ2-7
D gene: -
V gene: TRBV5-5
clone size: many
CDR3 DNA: TGTGCCAGCAGCTTGGGACTCTGGGTTAGGGCGCAAGAGCAGTACTTC
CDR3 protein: CASSLGLWVRAQEQYF

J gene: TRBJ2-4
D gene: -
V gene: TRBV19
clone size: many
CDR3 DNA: TGTGCCAGTAGTATAAGTACCCAACAAAACATTCAGTACTTC
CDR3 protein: CASSISTQQNIQYF

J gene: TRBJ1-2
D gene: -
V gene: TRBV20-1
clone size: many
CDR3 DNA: TGCAGTGCTGGCGTGGCGGACTATGGCTACACCTTC
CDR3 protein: CSAGVADYGYTF

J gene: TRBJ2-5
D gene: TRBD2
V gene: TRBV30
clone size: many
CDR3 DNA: TGTGCCTGGAGCCCCGGGACTAGCCGTGAGACCCAGTACTTC
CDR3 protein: CAWSPGTSRETQYF

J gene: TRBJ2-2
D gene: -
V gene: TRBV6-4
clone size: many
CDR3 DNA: TGTGCCAGCAGTAGTAGCCGAGGGGGATGGGGGGCCGGGGAGCTGTTTTTT
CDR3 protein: CASSSSRGGWGAGELFF

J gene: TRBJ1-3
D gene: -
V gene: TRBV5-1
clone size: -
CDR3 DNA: TGCGCCAGCAGCTTGATGACGGGAGGAAACACCATATATTTT
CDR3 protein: CASSLMTGGNTIYF

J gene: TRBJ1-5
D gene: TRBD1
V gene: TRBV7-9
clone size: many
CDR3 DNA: TGTGCCAGCAGCTTTCGACAGGGTGGGTCTAGGGGCAATCAGCCCCAGCATTTT
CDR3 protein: CASSFRQGGSRGNQPQHF

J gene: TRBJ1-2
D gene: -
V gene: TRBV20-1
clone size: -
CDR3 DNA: TGCAGTGCTCCATCTGCTCGGGGGGATGGCTACACCTTC
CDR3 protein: CSAPSARGDGYTF

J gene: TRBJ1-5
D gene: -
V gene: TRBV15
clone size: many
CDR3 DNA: TGTGCCACCAGCAGCTATAAGACGGGCATTCAGCCCCAGCATTTT
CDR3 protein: CATSSYKTGIQPQHF

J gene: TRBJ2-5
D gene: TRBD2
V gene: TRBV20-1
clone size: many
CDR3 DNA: TGCAGTGCTAGAGATCCCTCTGGCGGGAGGCTCCAAGAGACCCAGTACTTC
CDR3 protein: CSARDPSGGRLQETQYF

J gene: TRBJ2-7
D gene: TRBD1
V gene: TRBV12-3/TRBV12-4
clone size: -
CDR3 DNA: TGTGCCAGCAGTTTCGGGACAGTCATGTACGAGCAGTACTTC
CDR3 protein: CASSFGTVMYEQYF

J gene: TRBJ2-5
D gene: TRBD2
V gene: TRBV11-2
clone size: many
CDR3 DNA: TGTGCCAGCAGCTTGTACGGGGGGGAGACCCAGTACTTC
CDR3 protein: CASSLYGGETQYF

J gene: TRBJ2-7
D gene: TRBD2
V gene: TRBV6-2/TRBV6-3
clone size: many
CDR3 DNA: TGTGCCAGCAGTCATGGACTAGCGGGATCCTACGAGCAGTACTTC
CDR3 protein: CASSHGLAGSYEQYF

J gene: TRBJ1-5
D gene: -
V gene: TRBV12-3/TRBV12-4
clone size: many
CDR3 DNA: TGTGCCAGCAGTTTCAGTGATAGCAATCAGCCCCAGCATTTT
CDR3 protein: CASSFSDSNQPQHF

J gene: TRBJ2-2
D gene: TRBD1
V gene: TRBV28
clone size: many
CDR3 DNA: TGTGCCAGCAGTCCATTCAGGGGGCAGACCCTTATTGCCGGGGAGCTGTTTTTT
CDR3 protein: CASSPFRGQTLIAGELFF

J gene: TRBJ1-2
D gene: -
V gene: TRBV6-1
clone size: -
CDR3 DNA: TGTGCCAGCAGTGTTTTAAGCAGGGACTATGGCTACACCTTC
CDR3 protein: CASSVLSRDYGYTF

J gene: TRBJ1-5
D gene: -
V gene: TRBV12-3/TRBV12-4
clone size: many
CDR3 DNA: TGTGCCAGCAGTTTTGATAGTCGAACAGGCGGCTATAGCAATCAGCCCCAGCATTTT
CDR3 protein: CASSFDSRTGGYSNQPQHF

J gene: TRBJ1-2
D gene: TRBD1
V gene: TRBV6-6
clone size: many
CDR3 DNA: TGTGCCAGCAGTTCGGGACAGGAGCGCTATGGCTACACCTTC
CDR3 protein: CASSSGQERYGYTF

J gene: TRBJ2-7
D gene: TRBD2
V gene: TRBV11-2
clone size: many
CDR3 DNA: TGTGCCAGCAGCTTCGAACTAGCGGGCCCCTACGAGCAGTACTTC
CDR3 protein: CASSFELAGPYEQYF

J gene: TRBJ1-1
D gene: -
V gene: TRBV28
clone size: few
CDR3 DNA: TGTGCCAGTGAATATGGGACATTCAACACTGAAGCTTTCTTT
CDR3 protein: CASEYGTFNTEAFF

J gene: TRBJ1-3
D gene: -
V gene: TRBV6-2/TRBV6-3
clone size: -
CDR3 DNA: TGTGCCAGCAGTGGGGGGGGGCCCAGCTCTGGAAACACCATATATTTT
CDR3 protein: CASSGGGPSSGNTIYF

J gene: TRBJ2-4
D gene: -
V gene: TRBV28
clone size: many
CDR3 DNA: TGTGCCAGCAGCCCCTCAAGCGGTCACAAAAACATTCAGTACTTC
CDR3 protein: CASSPSSGHKNIQYF

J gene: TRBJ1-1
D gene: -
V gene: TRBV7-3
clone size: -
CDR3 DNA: TGTGCCAGCAGCCAAGAGACAGGGAACACTGAAGCTTTCTTT
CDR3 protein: CASSQETGNTEAFF

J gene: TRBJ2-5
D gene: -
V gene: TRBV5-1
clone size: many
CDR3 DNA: TGCGCCAGCAGCTTGGGTACGGTAGGAGAGACCCAGTACTTC
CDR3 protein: CASSLGTVGETQYF

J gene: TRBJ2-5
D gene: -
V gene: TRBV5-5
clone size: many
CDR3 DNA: TGTGCCAGCAGCTTGGTTGATGGCGGGGAGACCCAGTACTTC
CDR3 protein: CASSLVDGGETQYF

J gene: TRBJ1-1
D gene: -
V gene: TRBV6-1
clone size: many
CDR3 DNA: TGTGCCAGCAGTGCCCCGGAGTTAACTGAAGCTTTCTTT
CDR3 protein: CASSAPELTEAFF

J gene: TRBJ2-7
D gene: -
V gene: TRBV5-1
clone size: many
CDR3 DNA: TGCGCCAGCAGCTTTGTCGGGGACGAGCAGTACTTC
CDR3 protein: CASSFVGDEQYF

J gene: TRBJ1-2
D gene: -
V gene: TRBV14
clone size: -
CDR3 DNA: TGTGCCAGCAGCCAAGTTACTTCCCTGGTTTCTGGCTACACCTTC
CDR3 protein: CASSQVTSLVSGYTF

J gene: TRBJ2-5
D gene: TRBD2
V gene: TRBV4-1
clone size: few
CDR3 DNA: TGCGCCAGCAGCCAAGATAGGATTGGGGGGGGTCAAGAGACCCAGTACTTC
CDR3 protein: CASSQDRIGGGQETQYF

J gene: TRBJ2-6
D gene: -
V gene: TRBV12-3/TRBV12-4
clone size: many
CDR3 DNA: TGTGCCAGCAGTAAGGCGGGCGCGACGAGCTCTGGGGCCAACGTCCTGACTTTC
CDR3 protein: CASSKAGATSSGANVLTF

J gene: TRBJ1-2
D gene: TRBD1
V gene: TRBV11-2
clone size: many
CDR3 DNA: TGTGCCAGCAGCGGGACAGGGGGCTCTTATGGCTACACCTTC
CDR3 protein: CASSGTGGSYGYTF

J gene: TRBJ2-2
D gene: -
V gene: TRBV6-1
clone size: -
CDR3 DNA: TGTGCCAGCAGTGAAGGGACTACCAACACCGGGGAGCTGTTTTTT
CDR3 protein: CASSEGTTNTGELFF

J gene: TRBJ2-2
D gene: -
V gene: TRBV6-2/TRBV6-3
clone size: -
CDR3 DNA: TGTGCCAGCAGTTACGCCAATTTGGGGCAGATGAACACCGGGGAGCTGTTTTTT
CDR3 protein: CASSYANLGQMNTGELFF

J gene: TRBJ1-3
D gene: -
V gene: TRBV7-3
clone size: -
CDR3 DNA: TGTGCCAGCAGCTTATCGGGAGCTGGAAACACCATATATTTT
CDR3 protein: CASSLSGAGNTIYF

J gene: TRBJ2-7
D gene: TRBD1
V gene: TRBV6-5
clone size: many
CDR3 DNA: TGTGCCAGCAGTTCCCAAAGGACAGGGCTCTACGAGCAGTACTTC
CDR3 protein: CASSSQRTGLYEQYF

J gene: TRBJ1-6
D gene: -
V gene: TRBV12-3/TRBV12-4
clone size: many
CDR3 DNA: TGTGCCAGCAGTTCGCCCAGGAGAACGGCTTTTGGTCCCCTCCACTTT
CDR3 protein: CASSSPRRTAFGPLHF

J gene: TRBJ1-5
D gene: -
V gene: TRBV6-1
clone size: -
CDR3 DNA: TGTGCCAGCATTGCGGACAGAGTTGAAAGCAATCAGCCCCAGCATTTT
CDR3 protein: CASIADRVESNQPQHF

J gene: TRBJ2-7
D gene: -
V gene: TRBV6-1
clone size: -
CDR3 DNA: TGTGCCAGCAGGGGAACAGGGTACCCCTACGAGCAGTACTTC
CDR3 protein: CASRGTGYPYEQYF

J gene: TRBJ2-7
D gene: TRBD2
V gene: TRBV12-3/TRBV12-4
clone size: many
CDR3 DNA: TGTGCCAGCAGTTGGGGGACTAGCGGAGACGAGCAGTACTTC
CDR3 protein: CASSWGTSGDEQYF

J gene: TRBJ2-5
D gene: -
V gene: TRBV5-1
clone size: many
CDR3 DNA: TGCGCCAGCGCAGAACGGTTGATCGAAGAGACCCAGTACTTC
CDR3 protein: CASAERLIEETQYF

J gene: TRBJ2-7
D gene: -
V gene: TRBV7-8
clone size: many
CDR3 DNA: TGTGCCAGCAGCTTAGAACTGGTAAACTACGAGCAGTACTTC
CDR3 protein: CASSLELVNYEQYF

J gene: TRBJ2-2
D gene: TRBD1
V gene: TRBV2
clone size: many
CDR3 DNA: TGTGCCAGCAGTGGACAGGGGCTGGGGGAGCTGTTTTTT
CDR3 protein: CASSGQGLGELFF